This TCR beta chain was retrieved from a study of memory CD4+ T cells and cytomegalovirus serostatus. At the level of the study: Donors were healthy Belgian adults, under ten CMV seropositive and 24 seronegative. General study findings and limits: About 40% of the 164 known CMV-associated TCRbeta sequences appeared in CD4+ memory.

Original data processing: After removing out-of-frame reads, 2 million to 2.5 million distinct TCRbeta sequences remained. Data came from immunoSEQ multiplex PCR; TCRdb stores just in-frame clones and leaves some out. The V and J calls and clone size are taken from that table; D and trimming were inferred from the DNA. The sample lists tens of thousands of clones, 82% occurring once. With respect to this clone: Its antigen is currently unknown.

The sort gate was single viable CD3+CD4+CD8-CD45RO+ cells for memory CD4+ T cells. Total CD4+ T cells were enriched by CD4 positive selection. After removal of 4 bases from V and 3 bases from J, the junction contained 8 bases not matched to a gene. This CDR3 region has 15 residues. From germline, CDR1 is SGHRS and CDR2 YFSETQ. This sequence joins TRBV5-1 and TRBJ2-3; TRBD1 aligns across 7 bases. This clonotype originated in an adult in good health and CMV-seronegative. The sequenced sample consisted of memory CD4+ T cells from blood. The CDR3 reads CASSRQGQLTDTQYF. The CDR3 DNA sequence: TGCGCCAGCAGCCGGCAGGGACAGCTTACAGATACGCAGTATTTT.